The present TCR beta chain was sequenced within a study of CD8 T cells in ankylosing spondylitis. This CDR3 spans 12 amino acids. V dropped 3 bases and J dropped 2 bases, with 5 bases sitting between them. CDR1 is SNHLY and CDR2 is FYNNEI in the germline V gene. TCRdb re-analysed the 5' RACE reads in MiXCR, keeping a single row per CDR3 protein. The sample has about 360,000 distinct CDR3 sequences, roughly 20% seen once. The J gene is TRBJ2-7, the V gene TRBV2; D not certain. Sequenced material: blood, either unsorted or a sorted T cell fraction (not recorded which). This receptor was taken from a male donor with ankylosing spondylitis or in good health (not recorded which). The chain's CDR3 is CASSDYPYEQYF. DNA for the CDR3: TGTGCCAGCAGTGATTACCCCTACGAGCAGTACTTC.